The clone carrying this TCR beta chain was counted at least ten times. What was amplified from RNA transcripts were TCR beta CDR3 regions. Primed by the HTBI set, a first-round RT-PCR was run on the TCR CDR3. TCRdb fed the multiplex PCR reads into MiXCR, producing one record per CDR3 protein. The sample lists 96,000 or so distinct CDR3 sequences, under 65% occurring once. The CDR3 runs 14 residues. V lost 10 bases to trimming and J lost 2 bases, with 18 bases between them. Germline values: CDR1 MNHEY, CDR2 SVGAGI. Extraction of PBMCs used roughly 9.3 ml of fresh peripheral blood. The data belong to a study of T cells in Graves' hyperthyroidism and ophthalmopathy.

The clonotype was recovered from a woman in her thirties or forties with Graves' hyperthyroidism. The V and J genes are TRBV6-5 and TRBJ2-7; D is tentatively TRBD1 or TRBD2 (5 bases each). Material: blood. This chain's CDR3 is CATAQGVAPYEQYF. DNA for the CDR3: TGTGCCACCGCCCAGGGCGTAGCGCCCTACGAGCAGTACTTC.